The rows below give T cell receptor beta chains drawn from one sample of a study of blood T cell repertoires in COVID-19. This table comes from immunoSEQ multiplex PCR, and its TCRdb copy is limited to in-frame clones, with some not included. The sample holds fewer than 70,000 clones, roughly 92% seen once. Sequences were obtained from peripheral blood. The receptors originated from a man between 50 and 59 years old with active COVID-19. Each CDR3 is given with its conserved first and last residue. A D gene is named only where the DNA matches it firmly. Expanded clones get a size class; other rows say once, few or many, or leave the size out.

d_call,clone_size,j_call,v_call,cdr3_nt,cdr3_aa
-,-,TRBJ1-5,TRBV6-6,TGTGCCAGCAGGGGAGGAAATCAGCCCCAGCATTTT,CASRGGNQPQHF
-,-,TRBJ2-5,TRBV18,TGTGCCAGCTCAATGGTGGAGGAGGGTCATGCCCAGTACTTC,CASSMVEEGHAQYF
-,-,TRBJ2-1,TRBV5-1,TGCGCCAGCAGCGGGACTGCTTTGAGCTCCTACAATGAGCAGTTCTTC,CASSGTALSSYNEQFF
TRBD1,once,TRBJ1-2,TRBV11-3,TGTGCCAGCAGCCCCGGGACAGCCCCCAACTATGGCTACACCTTC,CASSPGTAPNYGYTF
-,-,TRBJ1-2,TRBV7-9,TGTGCCAGCAACCCTAGGGTAGCGGGGGCCTATGGCTACACCTTC,CASNPRVAGAYGYTF
-,-,TRBJ2-7,TRBV20-1,TGCAGTGCTAGGGGACATGAGCAGTACTTC,CSARGHEQYF
-,-,TRBJ1-1,TRBV5-1,TGCGCCAGCAGCTTGGTTGGGCCCCCGGGGACTGAAGCTTTCTTT,CASSLVGPPGTEAFF
TRBD2,-,TRBJ2-1,TRBV4-1,TGCGCCAGCAGCCTTAGCGGGAGAGGGGGGTCCTACAATGAGCAGTTCTTC,CASSLSGRGGSYNEQFF
-,-,TRBJ2-1,TRBV9,TGTGCCAGCAGCGCGGCTGTGGTCGGGGATGAGCAGTTCTTC,CASSAAVVGDEQFF
TRBD1,once,TRBJ1-1,TRBV6-5,TGTGCCAGCAGGCAGGACAGGGGGAACACTGAAGCTTTCTTT,CASRQDRGNTEAFF